The clone carrying this T cell receptor beta chain was seen at least ten times. The sample originates from a study of early T cells in non-severe SARS-CoV-2 infection. TCRdb reprocessed the 5' RACE reads via MiXCR and lists one record per CDR3 protein. Found here are roughly 41,000 distinct CDR3 sequences, 5% to 6.5% of them singletons; the top ten hold roughly 24%. The source of this sequence is an adult who was a healthcare worker with PCR-confirmed SARS-CoV-2 infection or an uninfected control (not recorded which). Sequenced: whole blood.

CDR3 in amino acids: CASSLTIGDEAFF. The CDR3 nucleotides are TGTGCCAGCAGCTTAACGATAGGGGATGAAGCTTTCTTT. The V gene is TRBV7-3, the J gene TRBJ1-1; a possible D gene is TRBD1 (5 bases). CDR3 size: 13 residues. The V end was cut by 0 bases, the J end by 7 bases, with 9 bases between. Germline V gene sequence: CDR1 SGHTA, CDR2 FQGTGA. The variable domain in full, with the rest retrieved from reference TRBV7-3 and TRBJ1-1, is GAGVSQTPSNKVTEKGKYVELRCDPISGHTALYWYRQSLGQGPEFLIYFQGTGAADDSGLPNDRFFAVRPEGSVSTLKIQRTERGDSAVYLCASSLTIGDEAFFGQGTRLTVV.